This T cell receptor beta chain was captured in a study of control samples from healthy donors and cancer patients. The method was immunoSEQ multiplex PCR; TCRdb's version includes in-frame clones alone and lacks a portion of them. The sample lists some 200,000 clones, around 94% occurring once. Trimming removed 4 bases from V and 1 base from J, with 14 bases in between. This CDR3 comprises 15 residues. CDR1 and CDR2 from the germline V gene are SEHNR and FQNEAQ (reference sequence). The count of this clone is one. Input material: blood. The sequence came from a man in his forties or fifties in good health. V and J are TRBV7-9 and TRBJ2-7; TRBD1 might be the D (5 bases). CDR3 bases: TGTGCCAGCAGCTCGGCCCGAGACAGTTCCTACGAGCAGTACTTC. Amino acid sequence: CASSSARDSSYEQYF.